This entry is about one TCR beta chain. The data originate from a study of T-cell memory formation after mild COVID-19. There are 15 residues in the CDR3. V shed 5 bases and J 3 bases; nucleotides not matched to a gene: 9. One entry per CDR3 protein results from TCRdb running MiXCR on the 5' RACE reads. The sample lists almost 250,000 distinct CDR3 sequences, 15% seen once, with 2.1% in the top ten. This clonotype originated in an adult woman who had mild COVID-19 (a few samples of this study predate the infection). Cell type and time point are not known. Sequencing used PBMCs or a T cell subset sorted from them (not recorded which). The V gene is TRBV12-3 or TRBV12-4, the J gene TRBJ2-7, with 8 bases matching TRBD2. CDR3: CASSPAGTSLYEQYF. DNA for the CDR3: TGTGCCAGCAGTCCAGCCGGGACTAGTCTCTACGAGCAGTACTTC.